The T cell receptor beta chain described here comes from a study of T cells in Graves' hyperthyroidism and ophthalmopathy. CDR3 length: 16 residues. V shed 5 bases and J 0 bases; nucleotides not matched to a gene: 7. This clonotype has a count of ten or more. Researchers took RNA transcripts and amplified the TCR beta CDR3 regions from them. HTBI primers were used for first-round RT-PCR of the TCR CDR3. TCRdb fed the multiplex PCR reads into MiXCR, producing one record per CDR3 protein. The profile shows approximately 600,000 distinct CDR3 sequences, 11% to 15% of them singletons. Clinical symptoms, serum thyroxine and TRAb, thyroid ultrasound and orbital computed tomography together formed the diagnostic basis. The blood specimen was taken at initial hyperthyroidism diagnosis, before any ophthalmopathy symptoms. Around 9.9 ml of fresh peripheral blood supplied the PBMCs.

The gene calls are TRBV12-3 or TRBV12-4 and TRBJ1-3; 7 bases line up with TRBD1. The sequenced sample was blood. The TCR comes from a woman under 40 with Graves' hyperthyroidism that later progressed to Graves' ophthalmopathy. CDR3 amino acids: CASSRGTAYSGNTIYF. CDR3 bases: TGTGCCAGCAGTCGCGGGACAGCGTACTCTGGAAACACCATATATTTT.